Here is one T cell receptor (beta chain) with its context. Its antigen is currently unknown. Given a much more abundant clone one base away, this may be a read error. The record originates from a study of T cells after yellow fever vaccination. Whole-study results and caveats: Contaminating bulk clonotypes could be abundant in FACS-sorted repertoires.

The CDR3 is 15 amino acids. The germline V and J ends were trimmed by 4 bases and 2 bases, with 14 bases remaining between them. Germline CDR1 is SGHVS and CDR2 is FNYEAQ. TCRdb used MiXCR to reprocess the 5' RACE reads, holding one entry per CDR3 protein. The data hold about 58,000 distinct CDR3 sequences, with more than 5.5% observed a single time. The J gene is TRBJ1-2, the V gene TRBV7-6; no firm D call. This clonotype was sampled from a man aged 18 to 29 who received the YFV17D yellow fever vaccine. Sequencing used CD8+ T cells sorted from PBMCs, obtained on the day of the first yellow fever vaccination. CDR3 sequence: CASSSYVHSNYGYTF. As DNA, the CDR3 is TGTGCCAGCAGCTCATACGTTCATTCCAACTATGGCTACACCTTC.